This TCR beta chain came from a study of human T cells and chemical hapten exposure. The length of the CDR3 is 15 residues. V lost 1 base and J lost 0, with 7 bases in between. TCRdb analysed the RACE reads with MiXCR anew, one entry per CDR3 protein. The sample includes some 82,000 distinct CDR3 sequences, less than 8.5% of them seen just once. This clonotype was found many times. Stated time point: patch test 2, 6 weeks after DPC sensitization. The treatment here: therapeutic diphenylcyclopropenone sensitization with weekly scalp DPC. This chain uses TRBV12-3 or TRBV12-4 with TRBJ1-3, with D maybe TRBD1 (5 bases). This receptor was identified in a woman aged 30 to 39 with alopecia areata. Some clones in this sample may be carry-over from other donors' samples. The material sequenced was whole blood, taken in connection with sensitization to the hapten diphenylcyclopropenone (DPC). CDR3 amino acids: CASSLVGGSGNTIYF. CDR3 sequence (DNA): TGTGCCAGCAGTTTAGTCGGGGGCTCTGGAAACACCATATATTTT.